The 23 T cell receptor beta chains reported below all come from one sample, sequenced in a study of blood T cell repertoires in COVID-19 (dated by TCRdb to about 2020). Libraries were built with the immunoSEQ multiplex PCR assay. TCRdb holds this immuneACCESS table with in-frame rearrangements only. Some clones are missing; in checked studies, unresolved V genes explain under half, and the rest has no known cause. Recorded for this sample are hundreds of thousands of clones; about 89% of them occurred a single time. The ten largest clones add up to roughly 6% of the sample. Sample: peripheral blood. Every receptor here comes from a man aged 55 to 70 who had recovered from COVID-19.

The CDR3 sequence: CASSPRSGADTQYF. CDR3 coding DNA: TGTGCCAGCAGCCCCCGATCAGGGGCAGATACGCAGTATTTT. The rearrangement uses TRBV11-1 and TRBJ2-3; possibly TRBD1 for D (6 bases). The CDR3 consists of 14 residues. Trimming took 5 bases from V and 4 from J, leaving 13 bases between them. Germline loops: CDR1 SGHAT, CDR2 FQDESV (reference sequence).

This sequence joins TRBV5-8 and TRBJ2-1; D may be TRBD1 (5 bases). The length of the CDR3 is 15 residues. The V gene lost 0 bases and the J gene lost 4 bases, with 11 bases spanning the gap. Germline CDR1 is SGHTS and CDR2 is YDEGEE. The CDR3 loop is CASSLEGNQYNEQFF. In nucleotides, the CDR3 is TGTGCCAGCAGCTTGGAGGGGAACCAATACAATGAGCAGTTCTTC.

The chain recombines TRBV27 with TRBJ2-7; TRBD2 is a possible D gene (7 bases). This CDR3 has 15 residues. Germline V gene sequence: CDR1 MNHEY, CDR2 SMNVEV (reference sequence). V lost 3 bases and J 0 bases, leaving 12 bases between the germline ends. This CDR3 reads CASSFQRGGSYEQYF. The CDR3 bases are TGTGCCAGCAGTTTCCAAAGGGGGGGCTCCTACGAGCAGTACTTC.

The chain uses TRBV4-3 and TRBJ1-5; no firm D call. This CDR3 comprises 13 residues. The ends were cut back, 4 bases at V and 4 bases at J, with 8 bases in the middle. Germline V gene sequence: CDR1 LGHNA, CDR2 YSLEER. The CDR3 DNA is TGCGCCAGCAGCCCCAGAGGTAATCAGCCCCAGCATTTT. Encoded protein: CASSPRGNQPQHF.

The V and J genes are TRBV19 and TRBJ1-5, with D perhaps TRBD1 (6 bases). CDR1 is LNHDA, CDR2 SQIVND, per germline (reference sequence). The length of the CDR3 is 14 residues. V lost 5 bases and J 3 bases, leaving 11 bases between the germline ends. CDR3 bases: TGTGCCAGTAGTGTACAGGGTGACAATCAGCCCCAGCATTTT. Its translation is CASSVQGDNQPQHF.

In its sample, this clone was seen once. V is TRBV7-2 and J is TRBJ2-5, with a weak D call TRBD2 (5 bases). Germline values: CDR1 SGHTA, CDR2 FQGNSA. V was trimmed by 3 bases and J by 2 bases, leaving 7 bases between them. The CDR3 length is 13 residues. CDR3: CASSLDWQETQYF. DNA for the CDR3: TGTGCCAGCAGCTTGGACTGGCAAGAGACCCAGTACTTC.

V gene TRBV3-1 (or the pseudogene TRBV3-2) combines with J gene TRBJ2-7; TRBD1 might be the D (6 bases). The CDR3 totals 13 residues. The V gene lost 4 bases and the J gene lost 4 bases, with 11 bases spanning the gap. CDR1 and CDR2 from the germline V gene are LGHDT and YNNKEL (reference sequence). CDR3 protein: CASSLGTRYEQYF. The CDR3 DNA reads TGTGCCAGCAGCCTCGGGACACGTTACGAGCAGTACTTC.

CDR3 in DNA: TGTGCCAGCAGTGGCGGGATCTCCCTAAGCACAGATACGCAGTATTTT. Residues: CASSGGISLSTDTQYF. The chain recombines TRBV2 with TRBJ2-3, with D possibly TRBD2 on 6 matching bases. The V gene lost 4 bases and the J gene lost 0 bases, with 14 bases spanning the gap. CDR3 length: 16 amino acids. Germline V gene sequence: CDR1 SNHLY, CDR2 FYNNEI.

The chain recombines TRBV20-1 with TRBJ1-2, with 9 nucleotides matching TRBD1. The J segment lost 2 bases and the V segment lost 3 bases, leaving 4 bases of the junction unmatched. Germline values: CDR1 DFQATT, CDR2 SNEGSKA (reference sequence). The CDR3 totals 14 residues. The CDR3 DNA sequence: TGCAGTGCTAGTCTAGGACAGGGGAACTATGGCTACACCTTC. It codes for CSASLGQGNYGYTF.

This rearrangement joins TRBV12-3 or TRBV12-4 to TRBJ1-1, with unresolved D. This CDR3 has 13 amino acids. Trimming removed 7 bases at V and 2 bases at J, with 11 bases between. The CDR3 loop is CASNPGFNTEAFF. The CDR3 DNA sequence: TGTGCCAGCAATCCGGGGTTTAACACTGAAGCTTTCTTT.

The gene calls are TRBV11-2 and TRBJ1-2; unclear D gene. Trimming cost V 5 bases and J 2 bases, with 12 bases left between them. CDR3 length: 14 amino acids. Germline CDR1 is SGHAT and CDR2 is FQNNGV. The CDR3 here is CASSPHAENYGYTF. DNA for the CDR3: TGTGCCAGCAGCCCTCATGCGGAAAACTATGGCTACACCTTC.

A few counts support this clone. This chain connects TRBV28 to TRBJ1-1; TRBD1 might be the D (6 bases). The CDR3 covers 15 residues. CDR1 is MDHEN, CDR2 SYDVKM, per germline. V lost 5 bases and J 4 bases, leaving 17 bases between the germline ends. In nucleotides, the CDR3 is TGTGCCAGCAGTGCCCCTCGGGGGGCGGGCACTGAAGCTTTCTTT. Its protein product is CASSAPRGAGTEAFF.

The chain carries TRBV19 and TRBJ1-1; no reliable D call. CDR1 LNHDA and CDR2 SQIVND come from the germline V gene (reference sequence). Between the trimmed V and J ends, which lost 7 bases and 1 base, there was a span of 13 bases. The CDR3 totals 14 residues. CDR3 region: CASNYRGGNTEAFF. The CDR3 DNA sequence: TGTGCCAGTAATTATCGGGGAGGGAACACTGAAGCTTTCTTT.

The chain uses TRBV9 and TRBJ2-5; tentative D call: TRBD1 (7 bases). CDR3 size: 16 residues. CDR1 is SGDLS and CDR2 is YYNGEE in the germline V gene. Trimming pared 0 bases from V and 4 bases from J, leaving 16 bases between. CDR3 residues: CASSVEGRGEGETQYF. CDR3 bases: TGTGCCAGCAGCGTAGAGGGCAGGGGGGAAGGAGAGACCCAGTACTTC.

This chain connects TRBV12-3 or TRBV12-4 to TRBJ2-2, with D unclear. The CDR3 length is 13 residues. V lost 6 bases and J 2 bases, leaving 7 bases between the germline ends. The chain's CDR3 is CASSPVNTGELFF. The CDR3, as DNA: TGTGCCAGCAGCCCGGTAAACACCGGGGAGCTGTTTTTT.

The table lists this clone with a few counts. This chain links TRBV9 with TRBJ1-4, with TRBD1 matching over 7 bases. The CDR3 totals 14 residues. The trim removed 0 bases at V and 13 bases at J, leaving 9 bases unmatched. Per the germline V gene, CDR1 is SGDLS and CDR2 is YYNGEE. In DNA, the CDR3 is TGTGCCAGCAGCGTAGTACAGGGGTCGGGCCCACTGTTTTTT. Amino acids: CASSVVQGSGPLFF.

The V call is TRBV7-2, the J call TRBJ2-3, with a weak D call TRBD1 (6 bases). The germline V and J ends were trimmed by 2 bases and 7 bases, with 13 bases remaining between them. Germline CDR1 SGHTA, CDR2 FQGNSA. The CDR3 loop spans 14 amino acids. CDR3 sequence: CASSLQGSEYTQYF. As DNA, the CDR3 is TGTGCCAGCAGCTTACAGGGGTCGGAATATACGCAGTATTTT.

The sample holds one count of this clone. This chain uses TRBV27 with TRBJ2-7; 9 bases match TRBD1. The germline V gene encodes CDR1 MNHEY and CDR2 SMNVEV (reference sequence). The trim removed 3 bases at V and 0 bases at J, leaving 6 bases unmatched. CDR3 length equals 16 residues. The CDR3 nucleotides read TGTGCCAGCAGTTTCCGTCCGGGACAGGGCTCCTACGAGCAGTACTTC. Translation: CASSFRPGQGSYEQYF.

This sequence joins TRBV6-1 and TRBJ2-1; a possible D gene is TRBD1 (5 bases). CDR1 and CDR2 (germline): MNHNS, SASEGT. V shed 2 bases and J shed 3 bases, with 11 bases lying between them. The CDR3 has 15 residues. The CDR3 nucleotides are TGTGCCAGCAGTGAACGGGTAGGGGTCTACAATGAGCAGTTCTTC. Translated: CASSERVGVYNEQFF.

The CDR3 here is CASSQETGWNTGELFF. DNA for the CDR3: TGCGCCAGCAGCCAAGAAACGGGGTGGAACACCGGGGAGCTGTTTTTT. This chain connects TRBV4-1 to TRBJ2-2; weak D call: TRBD2 (5 bases). The CDR3 has 16 amino acids. V shed 0 bases and J shed 1 base, with 9 bases lying between them. Germline lookup yields CDR1 MGHRA and CDR2 YSYEKL.

The CDR3 DNA reads TGCAGTACGGACAGGGGTAACACTGAAGCTTTCTTT. Translation: CSTDRGNTEAFF. This sequence joins TRBV29-1 and TRBJ1-1, with 9 bases aligning to TRBD1. The CDR3 length is 12 residues. Germline values: CDR1 SQVTM, CDR2 ANQGSEA.

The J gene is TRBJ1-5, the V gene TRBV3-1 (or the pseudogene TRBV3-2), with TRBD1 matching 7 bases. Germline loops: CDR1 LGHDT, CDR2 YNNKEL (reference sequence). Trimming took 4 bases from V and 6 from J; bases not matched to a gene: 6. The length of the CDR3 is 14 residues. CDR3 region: CASSLEGAIQPQHF. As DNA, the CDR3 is TGTGCCAGCAGCCTAGAGGGGGCGATTCAGCCCCAGCATTTT.

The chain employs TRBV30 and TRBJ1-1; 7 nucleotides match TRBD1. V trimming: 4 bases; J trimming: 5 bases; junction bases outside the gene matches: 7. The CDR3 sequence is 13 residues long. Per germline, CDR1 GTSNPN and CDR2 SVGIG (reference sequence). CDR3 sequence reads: CAWTLGGGTEAFF. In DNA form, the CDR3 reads TGTGCCTGGACCCTAGGGGGCGGAACTGAAGCTTTCTTT.